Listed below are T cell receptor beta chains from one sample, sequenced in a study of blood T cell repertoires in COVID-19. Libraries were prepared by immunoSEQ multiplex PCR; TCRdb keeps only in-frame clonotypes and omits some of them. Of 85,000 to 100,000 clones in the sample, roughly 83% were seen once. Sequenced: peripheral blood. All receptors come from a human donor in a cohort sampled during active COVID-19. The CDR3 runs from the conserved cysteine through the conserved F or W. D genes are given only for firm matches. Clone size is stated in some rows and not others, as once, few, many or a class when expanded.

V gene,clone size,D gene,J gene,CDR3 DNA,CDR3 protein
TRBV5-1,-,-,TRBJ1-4,TGCGCCAGCAGCTTGGATGTGAGTCCAACTAATGAAAAACTGTTTTTT,CASSLDVSPTNEKLFF
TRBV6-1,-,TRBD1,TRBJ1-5,TGTGCCAGCAGTGAGGGACAGGAAAATCAGCCCCAGCATTTT,CASSEGQENQPQHF
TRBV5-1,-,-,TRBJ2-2,TGCGCCAGCGCTCACGGGACTGCGAACACCGGGGAGCTGTTTTTT,CASAHGTANTGELFF
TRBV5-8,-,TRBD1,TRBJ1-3,TGTGCCAGCAGCTGGACAGGGGCTGGAAACACCATATATTTT,CASSWTGAGNTIYF
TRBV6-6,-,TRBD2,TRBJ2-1,TGTGCCGAAGGGGCTAGCGGGGGCAATGAGCAGTTCTTC,CAEGASGGNEQFF
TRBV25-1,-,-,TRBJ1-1,TGTGCCAGCAAAAAACCGAAGGACAGCGAGAACACTGAAGCTTTCTTT,CASKKPKDSENTEAFF
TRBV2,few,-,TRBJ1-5,TGTGCCGGAAGCCGGGACAACAGTCAGCCCCAGCATTTT,CAGSRDNSQPQHF
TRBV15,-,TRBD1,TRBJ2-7,TGTGCCACCAGCAGTGGGGACAGGCGTCACGAGCAGTACTTC,CATSSGDRRHEQYF
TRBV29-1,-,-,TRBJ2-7,TGCAGCGTGGAAGGTCTCTCCTACGAGCAGTACTTC,CSVEGLSYEQYF
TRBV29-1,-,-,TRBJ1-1,TGCAGCGTTGGCCGACAGAAAAAACGGGTCCAGGACACTGAAGCTTTCTTT,CSVGRQKKRVQDTEAFF
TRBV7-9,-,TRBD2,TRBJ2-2,TGTGCCAGCAGCAAAAGCGGGAGAGGGAACACCGGGGAGCTGTTTTTT,CASSKSGRGNTGELFF
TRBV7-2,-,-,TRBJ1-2,TGTGCCAGCAGCTTAGCGGCGCGGGGCTACACCTTC,CASSLAARGYTF
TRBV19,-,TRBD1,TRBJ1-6,TGTGCCAGTAACCCGGGACAGGGCTTTTCACCCCTCCACTTT,CASNPGQGFSPLHF
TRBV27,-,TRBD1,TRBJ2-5,TGTGCCAGCAGTTTCGACGGCGCGAACCAGGGGGCCCAGTACTTC,CASSFDGANQGAQYF
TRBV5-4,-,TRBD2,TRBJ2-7,TGTGCCAGCAGTTCCCGGACTAGCGGCGTAGGAGAGCAGTACTTC,CASSSRTSGVGEQYF
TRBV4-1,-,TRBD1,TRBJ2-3,TGCGCCAGCAGCCAAGCACCTACAGGGGACACAGATACGCAGTATTTT,CASSQAPTGDTDTQYF
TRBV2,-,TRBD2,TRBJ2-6,TGTGCCAGCCGCCCGGGGGGGCTTGGGGCCAACGTCCTGACTTTC,CASRPGGLGANVLTF
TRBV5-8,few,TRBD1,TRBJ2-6,TGTGCCAGCAGCTACCACAGGGGGCGAAGGTCTGGGGCCAACGTCCTGACTTTC,CASSYHRGRRSGANVLTF
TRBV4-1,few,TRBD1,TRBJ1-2,TGCGCCAGCAGCTCGCAGGCCACAGGGGATGTCTACACCTTC,CASSSQATGDVYTF
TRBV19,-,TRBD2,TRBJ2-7,TGTGCCAGTAGTAGTCAAGCGGGGGATGCCTACGAGCAGTACTTC,CASSSQAGDAYEQYF
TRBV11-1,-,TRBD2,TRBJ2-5,TGTGCCAGCAAGAGACTAGCGGCGGAGACCCAGTACTTC,CASKRLAAETQYF
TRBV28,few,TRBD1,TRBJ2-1,TGTGCCAGCAAGGGGACAGGGATCAATGAGCAGTTCTTC,CASKGTGINEQFF
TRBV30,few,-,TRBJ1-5,TGTGCCTGGAGTAGTGTTGGGGGGAGTCAGCCCCAGCATTTT,CAWSSVGGSQPQHF
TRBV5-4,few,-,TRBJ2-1,TGTGCCAGCAGCTACCACAGGGAAAGCTCCTACAATGAGCAGTTCTTC,CASSYHRESSYNEQFF
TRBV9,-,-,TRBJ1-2,TGTGCCAGCAGCCCTCCCGGGGTTAACTATGGCTACACCTTC,CASSPPGVNYGYTF
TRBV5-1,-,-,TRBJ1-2,TGCGCCAGCAGCTTGACCGACAATCATGGCTACACCTTC,CASSLTDNHGYTF
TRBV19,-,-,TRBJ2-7,TGTGCCAGCAGTTTTTGGGACAAGGGACGGCCGCGGCAGTACTTC,CASSFWDKGRPRQYF
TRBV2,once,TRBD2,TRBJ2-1,TGTGCCAGCAGGGGGGGACTAGTTGCCTACAATGAGCAGTTCTTC,CASRGGLVAYNEQFF
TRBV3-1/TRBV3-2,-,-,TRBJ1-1,TGTGCCAGCAGCCCATACCCCTCCGGGGTTGCTGAAGCTTTCTTT,CASSPYPSGVAEAFF
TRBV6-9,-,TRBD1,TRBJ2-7,TGTGCCAGCAGTTCATCCCGGGACAGGGACTACGAGCAGTACTTC,CASSSSRDRDYEQYF
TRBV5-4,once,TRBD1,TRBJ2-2,TGTGCAGGACAGGGCCCTTCGAACACCGGGGAGCTGTTTTTT,CAGQGPSNTGELFF
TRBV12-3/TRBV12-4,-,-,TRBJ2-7,TGTGCCAGCAGTTTAACGGGTCCCTACGAGCAGTACTTC,CASSLTGPYEQYF
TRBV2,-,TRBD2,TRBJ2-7,TGTGCCGGAAAGGCTAGCGGCCTCGGAGAGCAGTACTTC,CAGKASGLGEQYF
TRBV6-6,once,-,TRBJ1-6,TGTGCCAGCAGTCAGAGGCGGGACGGGAATTCACCCCTCCACTTT,CASSQRRDGNSPLHF
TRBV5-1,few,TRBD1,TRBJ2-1,TGCGCCAGCAGCTTGGCGACAGGGGTGCTCAATGAGCAGTTCTTC,CASSLATGVLNEQFF
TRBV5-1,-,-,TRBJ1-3,TGCGCCAGCAGCCCCCTGGGAGAGGCGGGAAACACCATATATTTT,CASSPLGEAGNTIYF
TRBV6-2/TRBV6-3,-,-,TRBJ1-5,TGTGCCAGCAGGCCTGGTTTGCCCGGGCAGCCCCAGCATTTT,CASRPGLPGQPQHF
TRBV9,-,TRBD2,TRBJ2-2,TGTGCCAGCAGCGTAGATTTAGCGGGAGCAGCTGGGGAGCTGTTTTTT,CASSVDLAGAAGELFF
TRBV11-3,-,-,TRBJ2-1,TGTGCCAGCAGCTCTAGCCCCCTCCGACCGAAGTTCTCCTACAATGAGCAGTTCTTC,CASSSSPLRPKFSYNEQFF
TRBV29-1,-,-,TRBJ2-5,TGCAGCGTTGTCCCCCAGGGGCAAGAGACCCAGTACTTC,CSVVPQGQETQYF
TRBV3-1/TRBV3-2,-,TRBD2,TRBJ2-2,TGTGCCAGCAGCCAAGATAACGGACTAGGCACCGGGGAGCTGTTTTTT,CASSQDNGLGTGELFF
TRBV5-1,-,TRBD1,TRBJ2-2,TGCGCCAGCAGACTCGGACAGGGGGTTTATACCGGGGAGCTGTTTTTT,CASRLGQGVYTGELFF
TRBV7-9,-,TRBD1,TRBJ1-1,TGTGCCAGCAGCTTAGGGACAGGGGATACTGAAGCTTTCTTT,CASSLGTGDTEAFF
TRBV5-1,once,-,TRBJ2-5,TGCGCCAGCAGCTTGGAGGCCCGGCGGGAGACCCAGTACTTC,CASSLEARRETQYF
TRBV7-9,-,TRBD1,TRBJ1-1,TGTGCCAGCAGCTTACAGGGGGCGGACACTGAAGCTTTCTTT,CASSLQGADTEAFF
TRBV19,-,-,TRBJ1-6,TGTGCCAGTAGTCCTCCATCCGGGAGTCCTAATTCACCCCTCCACTTT,CASSPPSGSPNSPLHF